This T cell receptor (beta chain) was captured by sequencing in a study of blood T cells in healthy people across ages (dated by TCRdb to the mid-2010s). Background for the entire study: Template switching captured roughly one uniquely barcoded TCR beta cDNA molecule per two T cells in model experiments. The study measured age-related changes in TCR beta repertoire diversity using deep sequencing normalized with unique cDNA molecular identifiers. To avoid experimental bias, donors of different ages were spread randomly across the sequencing lanes. Two additional independent replicas of 1 million unique cDNA reads from the same blood draw were analyzed for two donors (one aged 18 to 30 and one aged 80 or older). Four age groups were formed from the donors: young (average approximately 16 years), middle-aged (approximately 40), aged (roughly 56) and long-lived (approximately 80).

V is clipped by 8 bases and J by 2 bases, and the sequence between their germline boundaries is 16 bases long. Reading from cysteine to phenylalanine, the CDR3 counts 14 amino acids. Kept here is only the CDR3 DNA, which spans 42 bases and is read in frame from base 1. Per the germline V gene, ENHRY is the CDR1 and SYGVKD is the CDR2. The 39 donors, aged about 6 to 90 years, were systemically healthy Caucasian individuals from Russia. Each donor gave approximately 9.3 milliliters of peripheral blood, collected into EDTA-treated Vacutainer tubes. Ficoll-Paque density-gradient centrifugation was used to isolate PBMCs, with at least 6.5 million obtained per sample. Total RNA was extracted from PBMCs with Trizol reagent, with at least 5.5 micrograms obtained per sample. Naive CD45RAhigh/CD27high T cell percentages were measured by flow cytometry on a PBMC aliquot from every donor. What the work shows at the level of the full study, not this receptor alone: Since profiling was done on bulk unsorted PBMCs, naive and antigen-experienced compartments could not be conclusively compared. The percentage of naive T cells measured by flow cytometry correlated strongly with observed TCR beta diversity. Compared with the aged group, the long-lived group had more naive CD4+ T cells, fewer expanded clones and increased TCR diversity, a pattern suggesting age selection. Because the CMV infection status of the donors was unknown, age-related changes in expanded clonotypes may potentially have been confounded. Estimates of total diversity from one million sequenced T cells were regarded as lower bounds and underestimates. Observed TCR beta diversity per million T cells fell roughly linearly with age, and a significant reduction was already apparent by age around 40.

The library was produced with 5' RACE. TCRdb lists the instrument as Illumina HiSeq 2500. A second PCR of roughly 6 to 11 cycles was run with a J-beta primer mix and a sample-barcoded 5' primer. A unique molecular identifier was introduced onto each TCR beta cDNA molecule by a template-switch 5' adaptor carrying 12 random nucleotides. At least 3 million CDR3-containing paired-end reads were obtained from each sample. All of the RNA was converted into first-strand cDNA using the Mint cDNA synthesis kit, with a TRBC-specific oligonucleotide serving as the primer. Following uracil-DNA glycosylase treatment, all cDNA underwent a first 18-cycle PCR with the universal primers M1SS and BC2_uni_R. The original pipeline was this. Normalization of each sample was performed by random selection of 1 million high-quality reads, each carrying a distinct molecular identifier. Instead of being binned into consensus sequences, reads with shared molecular identifiers were discarded. MiTCR, set to a Q25 quality threshold and the strictest error-elimination algorithm, was used for CDR3 identification, clonotype clustering and error correction. A nonparametric unseen species model using Euler transformation provided a lower-bound estimate of total TCR beta diversity. Using fastp trimming at Q25 and MiXCR clonotype assembly, TCRdb reanalyzed the public sequencing data and kept in-frame beta chains. Each CDR3 protein appears once, grouped with its most common genes and DNA. These V and J calls derive from TCRdb rather than the authors' analysis. The sample table contains roughly 720,000 distinct CDR3 sequences; only one count was recorded for 53% of them. The ten biggest clones cover roughly 37% of the sample.

In this sample, this clonotype turned up a few times. There is no known antigen for this receptor. Base-call qualities are not available, and no considerably larger clone is one nucleotide away. The source is an elderly man in good health. Sequencing was done on a sample of blood. This chain joins TRBV10-3 to TRBJ2-7; TRBD1 is perhaps the D gene, given 6 matching bases. For the CDR3, the sequence is CAIQGQGTPYEQYF. The bases read TGTGCCATCCAGGGGCAGGGGACGCCCTACGAGCAGTACTTC.